This TCR beta chain derives from a study of glioma-infiltrating T cells. Study outcomes and limitations: Non-neoplastic patients had below-expected tissue-blood divergence, while all gliomas exceeded expectation. Very few CDR3 sequences were shared between tissue and blood.

A few counts support this clonotype. What it recognizes is unknown. CDR1 and CDR2 (germline): KGHSH, LQKENI. The CDR3 runs to 17 residues. Deletions cut 2 bases from V and 4 bases from J, with 19 bases between. TCR alpha and beta CDR3 regions were amplified from RNA using iRepertoire nested multiplex PCR. For one-step reverse transcription and amplification, about 85-400 ng of tissue mRNA or PBMC total RNA was used. TCRdb re-analysed the multiplex PCR reads in MiXCR, keeping a single row per CDR3 protein. Here the sample spans fewer than 250,000 distinct CDR3 sequences, more than 30% being singletons. The sequenced material came from glioma tissue, nonneoplastic brain tissue, or PBMCs (not recorded which). This chain connects TRBV18 to TRBJ2-3, with D possibly being TRBD1 (6 bases). The source is a human donor with low-grade glioma or glioblastoma, undergoing nonglioma brain surgery, or in good health (not recorded which). CDR3 DNA sequence: TGTGCCAGCTCACCAACGGACAGCGGCTTCTCTGCAGATACGCAGTATTTT. The encoded protein is CASSPTDSGFSADTQYF. The full variable domain, with the rest looked up from reference TRBV18 and TRBJ2-3, is NAGVMQNPRHLVRRRGQEARLRCSPMKGHSHVYWYRQLPEEGLKFMVYLQKENIIDESGMPKERFSAEFPKEGPSILRIQQVVRGDSAAYFCASSPTDSGFSADTQYFGPGTRLTVL.